The rows below give T cell receptor beta chains drawn from one sample of a study of blood T cell repertoires in COVID-19. This table comes from immunoSEQ multiplex PCR, and its TCRdb copy is limited to in-frame clones, with some not included. Among around 390,000 clones listed, about 86% were seen once. The material sequenced was PBMCs or T cells enriched from blood (not recorded which). The receptors originated from a woman in her forties or fifties who had recovered from COVID-19. The CDR3 runs from the conserved cysteine through the conserved F or W.

TRBJ1-1 15 TRBV29-1 CSVAPMRVQNTEAFF
TRBJ1-2 16 TRBV6-5 CASSSQGTGSGLGYTF
TRBJ1-6 16 TRBV25-1 CASSPTTPGYNSPLHF
TRBJ1-3 12 TRBV19 CASTDGFDTIYF
TRBJ1-6 15 TRBV2 CASSLSGQGFSPLHF
TRBJ2-5 15 TRBV27 CASTSGAGTQETQYF
TRBJ1-6 15 TRBV28 CASTGTGGLNSPLHF
TRBJ2-5 14 TRBV11-2 CASSQPTLQETQYF
TRBJ2-2 20 TRBV4-1 CASSQDIRPGRPGDTGELFF
TRBJ1-5 17 TRBV4-1 CASSQDLGPGGNQPQHF
TRBJ1-4 14 TRBV2 CASRARGLREKLFF
TRBJ1-4 14 TRBV19 CASRDEGSDEKLFF
TRBJ1-6 18 TRBV19 CASSIQSGTGYHNSPLHF
TRBJ1-2 17 TRBV4-3 CASSQGVEVLGARGYTF
TRBJ1-1 14 TRBV6-5 CASRTNRGRLEAFF
TRBJ1-2 13 TRBV7-2 CASSLDSVSGYTF
TRBJ2-7 16 TRBV19 CASSDRPTDLTYEQYF
TRBJ2-7 15 TRBV28 CASRRRQGGFYEQYF
TRBJ1-1 15 TRBV9 CASSVDAAIQPEAFF
TRBJ2-5 19 TRBV6-2/TRBV6-3 CASSQPGQGSGQRWRTQYF
TRBJ1-1 14 TRBV12-5 CASGSGQDYTEAFF
TRBJ2-7 12 TRBV7-2 CASSHTAYEQYF
TRBJ1-1 16 TRBV5-6 CASSNLGGAWNTEAFF
TRBJ2-3 15 TRBV6-5 CASRHRKPSTDTQYF
TRBJ1-5 15 TRBV6-2/TRBV6-3 CASSYVAGAGQPQHF